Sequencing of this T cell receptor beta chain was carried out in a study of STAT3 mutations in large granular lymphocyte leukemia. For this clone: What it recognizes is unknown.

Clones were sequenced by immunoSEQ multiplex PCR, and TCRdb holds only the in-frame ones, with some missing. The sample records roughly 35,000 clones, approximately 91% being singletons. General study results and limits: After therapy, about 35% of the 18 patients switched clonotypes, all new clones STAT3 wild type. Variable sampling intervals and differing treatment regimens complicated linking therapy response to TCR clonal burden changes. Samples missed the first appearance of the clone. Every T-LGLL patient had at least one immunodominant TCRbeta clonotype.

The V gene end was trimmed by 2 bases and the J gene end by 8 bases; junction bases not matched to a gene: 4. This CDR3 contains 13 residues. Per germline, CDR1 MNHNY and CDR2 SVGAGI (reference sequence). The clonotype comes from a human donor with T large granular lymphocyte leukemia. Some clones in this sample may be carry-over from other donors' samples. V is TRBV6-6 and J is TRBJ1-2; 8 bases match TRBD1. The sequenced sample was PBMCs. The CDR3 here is CASSYGTGLGYTF. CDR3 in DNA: TGTGCCAGCAGTTACGGGACAGGCCTCGGCTACACCTTC.